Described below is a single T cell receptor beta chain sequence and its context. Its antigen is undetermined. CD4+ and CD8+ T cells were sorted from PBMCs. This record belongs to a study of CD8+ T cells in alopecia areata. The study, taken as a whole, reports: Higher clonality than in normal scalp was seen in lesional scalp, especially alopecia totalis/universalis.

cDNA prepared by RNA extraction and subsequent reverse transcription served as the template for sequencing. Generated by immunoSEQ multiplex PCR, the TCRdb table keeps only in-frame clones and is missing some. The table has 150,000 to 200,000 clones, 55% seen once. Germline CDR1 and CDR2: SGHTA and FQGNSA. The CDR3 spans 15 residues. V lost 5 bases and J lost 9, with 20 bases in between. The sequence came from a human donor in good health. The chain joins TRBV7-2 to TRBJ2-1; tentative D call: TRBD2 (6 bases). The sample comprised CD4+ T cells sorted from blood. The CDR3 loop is CASSVRRDWVGEQFF. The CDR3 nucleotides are TGTGCCAGCAGCGTCCGCCGGGACTGGGTGGGTGAGCAGTTCTTC. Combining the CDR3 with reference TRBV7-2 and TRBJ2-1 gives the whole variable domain GAGVSQSPSNKVTEKGKDVELRCDPISGHTALYWYRQSLGQGLEFLIYFQGNSAPDKSGLPSDRFSAERTGGSVSTLTIQRTQQEDSAVYLCASSVRRDWVGEQFFGPGTRLTVL.